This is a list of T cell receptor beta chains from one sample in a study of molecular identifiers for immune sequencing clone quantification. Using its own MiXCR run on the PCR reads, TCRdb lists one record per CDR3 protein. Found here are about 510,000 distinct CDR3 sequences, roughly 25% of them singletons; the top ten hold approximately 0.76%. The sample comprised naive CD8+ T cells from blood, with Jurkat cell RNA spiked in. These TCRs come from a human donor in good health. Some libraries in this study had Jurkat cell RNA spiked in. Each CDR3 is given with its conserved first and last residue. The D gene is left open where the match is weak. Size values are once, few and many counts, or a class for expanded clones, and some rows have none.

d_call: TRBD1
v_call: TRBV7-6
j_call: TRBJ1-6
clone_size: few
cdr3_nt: TGTGCCAGCAGCTTAGTCCGTGACAGGGATAATTCACCCCTCCACTTT
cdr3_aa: CASSLVRDRDNSPLHF

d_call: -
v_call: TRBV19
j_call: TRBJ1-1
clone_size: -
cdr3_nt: TGTGCCAGTAGTAATGCAGGGGCCCCGAACACTGAAGCTTTCTTT
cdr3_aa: CASSNAGAPNTEAFF

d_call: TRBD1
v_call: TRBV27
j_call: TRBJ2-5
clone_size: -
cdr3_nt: TGTGCCAGCAGTTTATCAGGACAGGGGGCGGGAGAGACCCAGTACTTC
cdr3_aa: CASSLSGQGAGETQYF

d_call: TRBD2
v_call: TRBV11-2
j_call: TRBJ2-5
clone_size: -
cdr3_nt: TGTGCCAGCAGCCCGGGGGGTGGGGCCTCCTTGGAGACCCAGTACTTC
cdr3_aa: CASSPGGGASLETQYF

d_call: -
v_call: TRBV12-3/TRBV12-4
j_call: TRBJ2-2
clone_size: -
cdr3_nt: TGTGCCAGCAGTTTATTGGGGGGTGGGGGGATGACCACCGGGGAGCTGTTTTTT
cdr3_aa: CASSLLGGGGMTTGELFF

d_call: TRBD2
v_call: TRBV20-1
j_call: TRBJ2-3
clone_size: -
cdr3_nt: TGCAGTGCTAACGACTGGGAGGGAATGACAGATCCGCAGTATTTT
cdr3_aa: CSANDWEGMTDPQYF

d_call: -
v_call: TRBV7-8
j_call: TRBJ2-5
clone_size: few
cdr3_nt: TGTGCCAGCAGCTTAGCGGGACCCAGAGAGACCCAGTACTTC
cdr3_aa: CASSLAGPRETQYF

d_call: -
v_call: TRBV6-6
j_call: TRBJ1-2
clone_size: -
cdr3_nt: TGTGCCAGCAAGCAGGGACTCTATGGCTACACCTTC
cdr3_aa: CASKQGLYGYTF

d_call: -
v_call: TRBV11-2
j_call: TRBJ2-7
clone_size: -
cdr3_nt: TGTACCAGCAGCTTAGGCCCCAGGGGTATCGAGCAGTACTTC
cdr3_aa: CTSSLGPRGIEQYF

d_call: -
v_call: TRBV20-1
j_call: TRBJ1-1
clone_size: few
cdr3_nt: TGCAGTGCTAGAGAGGTGACAGCGAACACTGAAGCTTTCTTT
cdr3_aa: CSAREVTANTEAFF